The 29 T cell receptor beta chains listed next were all sequenced from one sample in a study of T cell responses to AZD1222 COVID-19 vaccine. This table comes from immunoSEQ multiplex PCR, and its TCRdb copy is limited to in-frame clones, with some not included. The sample holds about 130,000 clones, around 93% seen once. The material sequenced was peripheral blood, taken 28 days after the second AZD1222 dose. The receptor source for this set is an adult who received the AZD1222 COVID-19 vaccine.

This chain uses TRBV4-2 with TRBJ1-2; weak D call: TRBD1 (6 bases). Trimming removed 1 base at V and 0 bases at J, with 21 bases between. Germline assignment: CDR1 LGHNA and CDR2 YNFKEQ. CDR3 length: 19 amino acids. CDR3 sequence: CASSQGTTQFGGTNYGYTF. The CDR3 DNA reads TGTGCCAGCAGCCAAGGCACCACTCAATTCGGGGGCACTAACTATGGCTACACCTTC.

This clone is classed as medium-sized (0.01 to 0.1%). The chain employs TRBV4-3 and TRBJ1-1; no clear D gene. Germline V gene sequence: CDR1 LGHNA, CDR2 YSLEER. The CDR3 is 13 amino acids. Trimming pared 3 bases from V and 1 base from J, leaving 6 bases between. The CDR3 region is CASSHTENTEAFF. CDR3 nucleotides: TGCGCCAGCAGCCACACAGAGAACACTGAAGCTTTCTTT.

The CDR3 nucleotides are TGCGCCAGCAGCCAAGATGCGGGGTTAACCTACAATGAGCAGTTCTTC. Encoded protein: CASSQDAGLTYNEQFF. This chain connects TRBV4-1 to TRBJ2-1, with TRBD2 as a possible D gene (6 bases). Trimming removed 0 bases from V and 2 bases from J, with 11 bases in between. The germline gives CDR1 MGHRA, CDR2 YSYEKL. The CDR3 contains 16 residues.

CDR3 coding DNA: TGTGCCAGCAGCTTCCTCCCTAGCGGGGCCCCAGGGACCCAGTACTTC. Translated, it gives CASSFLPSGAPGTQYF. This chain links TRBV7-9 with TRBJ2-5; 9 nucleotides match TRBD2. V dropped 3 bases and J dropped 7; count of bases not matched to a gene: 12. Germline-derived CDR1 and CDR2 are SEHNR and FQNEAQ (reference sequence). The CDR3 runs to 16 residues.

This rearrangement joins TRBV6-1 to TRBJ1-5, with D hard to call. Germline loops: CDR1 MNHNS, CDR2 SASEGT. The CDR3 loop spans 13 amino acids. Trimming took 3 bases from V and 6 from J, leaving 9 bases between them. This CDR3 is CASSDILGQPQHF. The CDR3 bases are TGTGCCAGCAGTGATATTCTAGGTCAGCCCCAGCATTTT.

J is TRBJ1-4 and V is TRBV7-9; D may be TRBD1 (6 bases). Trimming took 5 bases from V and 8 from J, leaving 21 bases between them. The germline V gene has CDR1 SEHNR and CDR2 FQNEAQ (reference sequence). The CDR3 extends over 16 amino acids. CDR3 nucleotide sequence: TGTGCCAGCAGCACCCCGAGGTCGGGGAGGGGGGAAAAACTGTTTTTT. Translation: CASSTPRSGRGEKLFF.

This chain links TRBV9 with TRBJ2-2, with D tentatively TRBD2 (5 bases). CDR1 and CDR2 from the germline V gene are SGDLS and YYNGEE. Trimming removed 0 bases from V and 4 bases from J, with 10 bases in between. The CDR3 extends over 15 amino acids. The CDR3 here is CASSVGEGSTGELFF. CDR3 nucleotides: TGTGCCAGCAGCGTAGGGGAAGGGAGCACCGGGGAGCTGTTTTTT.

The gene calls are TRBV5-5 and TRBJ2-1; D is perhaps TRBD2 (5 bases). The CDR3 totals 15 residues. Trimming left V 0 bases short and J 7 bases short, with 14 bases between. CDR1 is SGHKS and CDR2 is YYEKEE in the germline V gene (reference sequence). CDR3 in DNA: TGTGCCAGCAGCTTGGGGCCTAGCTTGGCTAATGAGCAGTTCTTC. As protein: CASSLGPSLANEQFF.

This rearrangement joins TRBV5-4 to TRBJ2-5; D gene unclear. This CDR3 spans 12 amino acids. V was trimmed by 0 bases and J by 5 bases, leaving 5 bases between them. Germline lookup yields CDR1 SGHNT and CDR2 YYREEE (reference sequence). For the CDR3, the DNA is TGTGCCAGCAGCTTGGACTCGGAGACCCAGTACTTC. Translating it yields CASSLDSETQYF. The variable domain in full, with the rest retrieved from reference TRBV5-4 and TRBJ2-5, is ETGVTQSPTHLIKTRGQQVTLRCSSQSGHNTVSWYQQALGQGPQFIFQYYREEENGRGNFPPRFSGLQFPNYSSELNVNALELDDSALYLCASSLDSETQYFGPGTRLLVL.

This clone was seen a single time. The V and J genes are TRBV28 and TRBJ1-4; D is possibly TRBD1 (6 bases). V lost 6 bases to trimming and J lost 4 bases, with 15 bases between them. From germline, CDR1 is MDHEN and CDR2 SYDVKM. CDR3 length: 15 amino acids. This chain's CDR3 is CASSERGGVNEKLFF. CDR3 DNA sequence: TGTGCCAGCAGCGAGAGGGGGGGCGTTAATGAAAAACTGTTTTTT.

The rearrangement joins TRBV19 to TRBJ2-1; 8 bases map to TRBD2. Germline V lookup: CDR1 LNHDA, CDR2 SQIVND (reference sequence). The CDR3 extends over 16 amino acids. V lost 2 bases and J lost 0; bases outside the gene matches: 3. This CDR3 reads CASSILAGISYNEQFF. CDR3 nucleotides: TGTGCCAGTAGTATATTAGCGGGGATCTCCTACAATGAGCAGTTCTTC. Looking up the rest from reference TRBV19 and TRBJ2-1 gives the full variable domain: DGGITQSPKYLFRKEGQNVTLSCEQNLNHDAMYWYRQDPGQGLRLIYYSQIVNDFQKGDIAEGYSVSREKKESFPLTVTSAQKNPTAFYLCASSILAGISYNEQFFGPGTRLTVL.

The J gene is TRBJ1-5, the V gene TRBV19; D gene unclear. CDR1 LNHDA and CDR2 SQIVND come from the germline V gene (reference sequence). CDR3 length equals 14 residues. V was pared by 5 bases and J by 4 bases, with 12 bases between. As DNA, the CDR3 is TGTGCCAGTAGTTATTTGGACTGGAATCAGCCCCAGCATTTT. It is translated as CASSYLDWNQPQHF.

The J gene is TRBJ2-2, the V gene TRBV5-4; weak D call: TRBD2 (6 bases). The germline CDR1 and CDR2 sequences are SGHNT and YYREEE (reference sequence). The CDR3 length is 15 residues. V lost 3 bases, J lost 8 bases, and 17 bases lay in between. The CDR3 bases are TGTGCCAGCAGCTCCCGGGACTCCTTCGGTGGGGAGCTGTTTTTT. It encodes CASSSRDSFGGELFF. The full variable domain, with the rest looked up from reference TRBV5-4 and TRBJ2-2, is ETGVTQSPTHLIKTRGQQVTLRCSSQSGHNTVSWYQQALGQGPQFIFQYYREEENGRGNFPPRFSGLQFPNYSSELNVNALELDDSALYLCASSSRDSFGGELFFGEGSRLTVL.

This chain uses TRBV28 with TRBJ2-3; D might be TRBD1 or TRBD2, each matching 6 bases. The CDR3 spans 14 residues. V was clipped by 7 bases and J by 0 bases, with 11 bases between them. The germline V gene encodes CDR1 MDHEN and CDR2 SYDVKM. The CDR3 region has the DNA TGTGCCAGCACGGGGGCGGGGAGCACAGATACGCAGTATTTT. Protein product: CASTGAGSTDTQYF.

CDR3 residues: CASKVRVGQPQHF. Written as DNA, the CDR3 is TGTGCCAGCAAGGTGAGGGTTGGTCAGCCCCAGCATTTT. V usage is TRBV28 and J usage is TRBJ1-5; D is unclear. The CDR3 spans 13 residues. The germline V and J ends were trimmed by 7 bases and 6 bases, with 13 bases remaining between them. Germline V gives CDR1 MDHEN, CDR2 SYDVKM.

The V call is TRBV7-3, the J call TRBJ2-3; 8 nucleotides align to TRBD2. V lost 5 bases and J lost 6; bases outside the gene matches: 7. This CDR3 is built from 14 residues. Germline lookup yields CDR1 SGHTA and CDR2 FQGTGA. CDR3 coding DNA: TGTGCCAGCAGCCCAGGGACTAGAGCGGATACGCAGTATTTT. This gives the protein CASSPGTRADTQYF.

The rearrangement uses TRBV28 and TRBJ2-7; 8 nucleotides line up with TRBD1. The CDR3 consists of 15 residues. Germline assignment: CDR1 MDHEN and CDR2 SYDVKM. With 5 bases clipped from V and 5 bases from J, the junction kept 11 bases outside the gene matches. DNA of the CDR3: TGTGCCAGCAGTCCTACCGGGACAGGCTATGACGAGCAGTACTTC. This encodes CASSPTGTGYDEQYF. Drawing the rest from reference TRBV28 and TRBJ2-7, the complete variable domain is DVKVTQSSRYLVKRTGEKVFLECVQDMDHENMFWYRQDPGLGLRLIYFSYDVKMKEKGDIPEGYSVSREKKERFSLILESASTNQTSMYLCASSPTGTGYDEQYFGPGTRLTVT.

The rearrangement uses TRBV2 and TRBJ1-5; D may be TRBD1 (5 bases). This CDR3 is built from 14 residues. Germline CDR1 and CDR2: SNHLY and FYNNEI. Trimming stripped 4 bases from V and 1 base from J, with 8 bases between. The CDR3 nucleotides are TGTGCCAGCAGTGGGACAAGCAGCAATCAGCCCCAGCATTTT. It translates to CASSGTSSNQPQHF.

The chain links TRBV29-1 to TRBJ2-7; 7 bases fit TRBD1. The trim removed 6 bases at V and 11 bases at J, leaving 10 bases unmatched. The CDR3 is made up of 11 amino acids. Germline CDR1 is SQVTM and CDR2 is ANQGSEA. The CDR3 loop is CSVRFDRAEYF. The CDR3 DNA is TGCAGCGTCCGATTCGACAGGGCGGAGTACTTC.

The rearrangement uses TRBV11-3 and TRBJ1-6; D gene ambiguous. The CDR3 covers 13 residues. The V and J ends lost 4 bases and 10 bases respectively, with 11 bases between them. CDR1 and CDR2 from the germline V gene are SGHNT and YENEEA. The CDR3 region is CASSSLNGSPLHF. The CDR3 DNA follows: TGTGCCAGCAGCTCCCTCAACGGATCACCCCTCCACTTT.

The chain combines TRBV12-5 with TRBJ1-2; D unresolved. V dropped 4 bases and J dropped 5 bases, with 11 bases sitting between them. Germline V lookup: CDR1 LGHNT, CDR2 FRNRAP. The CDR3 covers 13 residues. CDR3 nucleotides: TGTGCTAGTGGTTATAACAGAGGATATGGCTACACCTTC. This translates into CASGYNRGYGYTF. Filled out from reference TRBV12-5 and TRBJ1-2, the complete variable domain reads DARVTQTPRHKVTEMGQEVTMRCQPILGHNTVFWYRQTMMQGLELLAYFRNRAPLDDSGMPKDRFSAEMPDATLATLKIQPSEPRDSAVYFCASGYNRGYGYTFGSGTRLTVV.

The table lists this clone with a few counts. This chain connects TRBV7-9 to TRBJ1-1; 12 bases are shared with TRBD1. This CDR3 has 14 amino acids. The germline V gene has CDR1 SEHNR and CDR2 FQNEAQ (reference sequence). The J segment lost 4 bases and the V segment lost 7 bases, leaving 4 bases of the junction unmatched. The CDR3 DNA follows: TGTGCCAGCACCTTGGGACAGGGGGCCACTGAAGCTTTCTTT. Translating it yields CASTLGQGATEAFF.

The V gene is TRBV19, the J gene TRBJ2-1, with 7 bases matching TRBD1. CDR1 and CDR2 from the germline V gene are LNHDA and SQIVND (reference sequence). J gave up 8 bases and V 2 bases, and 12 bases lay outside the gene matches. This CDR3 has 16 amino acids. The CDR3 spells CASSIMPSTGKHEQFF. The CDR3 DNA follows: TGTGCCAGTAGTATAATGCCCTCGACAGGGAAGCATGAGCAGTTCTTC. Based on the CDR3 plus reference TRBV19 and TRBJ2-1, the full variable domain is DGGITQSPKYLFRKEGQNVTLSCEQNLNHDAMYWYRQDPGQGLRLIYYSQIVNDFQKGDIAEGYSVSREKKESFPLTVTSAQKNPTAFYLCASSIMPSTGKHEQFFGPGTRLTVL.

The chain is built from TRBV19 and TRBJ1-5; 9 bases align to TRBD1. CDR3 size: 15 residues. J lost 7 bases, V lost 3 bases, and 7 bases had no gene match. The germline V gene has CDR1 LNHDA and CDR2 SQIVND (reference sequence). CDR3 protein: CASSMDRGDNQPQHF. In nucleotides, the CDR3 is TGTGCCAGTAGTATGGACAGGGGTGACAACCAGCCCCAGCATTTT.

The rearrangement joins TRBV19 to TRBJ1-1; D gene uncertain. Looked up from germline, CDR1 is LNHDA and CDR2 is SQIVND (reference sequence). This CDR3 contains 13 residues. V was shortened by 3 bases and J by 1 base, with 6 bases between the two germline ends. The CDR3 is CASSINRNTEAFF. The CDR3 nucleotides read TGTGCCAGTAGTATCAACAGGAACACTGAAGCTTTCTTT.

This chain uses TRBV7-3 with TRBJ1-2, with D possibly being TRBD1 (6 bases). The germline gives CDR1 SGHTA, CDR2 FQGTGA. V shed 0 bases and J shed 7 bases, with 9 bases lying between them. The CDR3 is made up of 13 amino acids. Written as DNA, the CDR3 is TGTGCCAGCAGCTTAACGGACAGATCTGGCTACACCTTC. It yields the protein CASSLTDRSGYTF.

The rearrangement links TRBV30 to TRBJ2-5; 9 nucleotides match TRBD2. J lost 5 bases, V lost 0 bases, and 4 bases had no gene match. CDR1 and CDR2 (germline): GTSNPN, SVGIG (reference sequence). There are 14 residues in the CDR3. CDR3 in DNA: TGTGCCTGGAGTGTTAGCGGGGGCATGGAGACCCAGTACTTC. It yields the protein CAWSVSGGMETQYF.

This chain joins TRBV28 and TRBJ2-7; D not certain. The germline V and J ends were trimmed by 2 bases and 1 base, with 12 bases remaining between them. There are 15 residues in the CDR3. Germline-derived CDR1 and CDR2 are MDHEN and SYDVKM. The CDR3 loop is CASSLATASSYEQYF. The DNA of the CDR3 is TGTGCCAGCAGTTTAGCGACGGCTAGTTCCTACGAGCAGTACTTC.

The chain links TRBV11-3 to TRBJ2-1; no clear D gene. CDR1 SGHNT and CDR2 YENEEA come from the germline V gene. This CDR3 contains 14 residues. V was trimmed by 0 bases and J by 15 bases, leaving 18 bases between them. The CDR3 region is CASSLDVVSFRRFF. CDR3 sequence (DNA): TGTGCCAGCAGCTTAGATGTGGTAAGCTTTCGGCGGTTCTTC. Full variable domain (remainder filled in from reference TRBV11-3 and TRBJ2-1): EAGVVQSPRYKIIEKKQPVAFWCNPISGHNTLYWYLQNLGQGPELLIRYENEEAVDDSQLPKDRFSAERLKGVDSTLKIQPAELGDSAVYLCASSLDVVSFRRFFGPGTRLTVL.